Listed here are 22 T cell receptor beta chains from one sample, sequenced in a study of blood T cells in healthy people across ages. It was with a sample-barcoded 5' primer and a J-beta primer mix that a second PCR of roughly 6 to 12 cycles was run. TCRdb ran MiXCR on the 5' RACE reads and lists one entry per CDR3 protein. The top ten clones hold around 13% of a sample with about 1.1 million distinct CDR3 sequences, more than 30% of them seen once. The material sequenced was blood. The receptor source for this set is a man younger than 35 in good health.

Only a few counts were recorded for this clonotype. The CDR3, as DNA: TGTGCCAGCAGTTTAGGCGGGGATTTAGAGACCCAGTACTTC. It translates to CASSLGGDLETQYF. V is TRBV12-3 or TRBV12-4 and J is TRBJ2-7; TRBD2 might be the D (6 bases). TRBJ2-5 explains the end of the DNA better; the J call may be wrong. This CDR3 contains 14 residues.

This clonotype has only a few counts. V usage is TRBV29-1 and J usage is TRBJ2-5; weak D call: TRBD1 (6 bases). V was clipped by 5 bases and J by 5 bases, with 18 bases between them. Germline CDR1 reads SQVTM; CDR2 reads ANQGSEA. The CDR3 loop spans 14 amino acids. The CDR3 nucleotides are TGCAGCGTTATCGGACAGTGGGTACAGGAGACCCAGTACTTC. Its translation: CSVIGQWVQETQYF. The entire variable domain, with the rest obtained from reference TRBV29-1 and TRBJ2-5, is as follows: SAVISQKPSRDICQRGTSLTIQCQVDSQVTMMFWYRQQPGQSLTLIATANQGSEATYESGFVIDKFPISRPNLTFSTLTVSNMSPEDSSIYLCSVIGQWVQETQYFGPGTRLLVL.

The rearrangement uses TRBV12-3 or TRBV12-4 and TRBJ1-2; unclear D gene. V lost 6 bases and J lost 4, with 15 bases in between. CDR3 length: 14 amino acids. The CDR3 loop is CASSPARVGYGYTF. CDR3 in DNA: TGTGCCAGCAGCCCTGCGAGGGTCGGCTATGGCTACACCTTC.

This clonotype was counted between two and nine times. The chain combines TRBV20-1 with TRBJ1-2; D is unresolved. Trimming cost V 4 bases and J 1 base, with 19 bases left between them. The CDR3 runs to 16 residues. Germline V gene sequence: CDR1 DFQATT, CDR2 SNEGSKA (reference sequence). The CDR3 region is CSATRGTKALNYGYTF. The CDR3 nucleotides are TGCAGTGCTACCCGCGGCACAAAGGCTCTTAACTATGGCTACACCTTC.

This clonotype was found once. Its ends do not fully match the called genes, so a read error is possible. This chain connects TRBV20-1 to TRBJ2-3, with D perhaps matching TRBD1 or TRBD2 (5 bases each). The CDR3 runs to 16 residues. Germline CDR1 DFQATT, CDR2 SNEGSKA (reference sequence). Here the CDR3 DNA reads TGCAATGCTAGGGGACCTCCGGGGTCCCCGGTGGTTACGCAGTATTTT. Its translation: CNARGPPGSPVVTQYF.

About this clonotype itself: No DNA is shown, since the ends of the CDR3 on it are uncertain; the CDR3 is the one TCRdb lists. V and J are TRBV24-1 and TRBJ2-5; no check of the table's D call, TRBD1, against the DNA was made. Inclusive of both ends, the CDR3 amounts to 16 amino acids. Germline V CDR1 and CDR2: KGHDR, SFDVKD. The CDR3: CATSDSGQGKSNEQYF.

The rearrangement uses TRBV9 and TRBJ1-6; no firm D call. Trimming took 2 bases from V and 7 from J, leaving 13 bases between them. Germline V gives CDR1 SGDLS, CDR2 YYNGEE. The CDR3 is made up of 15 amino acids. This CDR3 is CASSVIGQRNSPLHF. The CDR3 DNA sequence: TGTGCCAGCAGCGTTATTGGGCAGAGGAATTCACCCCTCCACTTT. The variable domain in full, with the rest retrieved from reference TRBV9 and TRBJ1-6, is DSGVTQTPKHLITATGQRVTLRCSPRSGDLSVYWYQQSLDQGLQFLIQYYNGEERAKGNILERFSAQQFPDLHSELNLSSLELGDSALYFCASSVIGQRNSPLHFGNGTRLTVT.

V gene TRBV3-1 combines with J gene TRBJ2-5; tentatively, D is TRBD2 (7 bases). Trimming cost V 5 bases and J 0 bases, with 13 bases left between them. The CDR3 has 15 amino acids. The V gene's germline CDR1 is LGHDT and CDR2 YNNKEL (reference sequence). CDR3 loop: CASSAAGQDQETQYF. DNA for the CDR3: TGTGCCAGCAGCGCAGCGGGACAAGACCAAGAGACCCAGTACTTC.

The V gene is TRBV3-1, the J gene TRBJ1-5; no clear D gene. Trimming left V 1 base short and J 0 bases short, with 7 bases between. The CDR3 sequence is 15 residues long. Germline-derived CDR1 and CDR2 are LGHDT and YNNKEL (reference sequence). The CDR3 DNA follows: TGTGCCAGCAGCCAAGGGGTGAATAGCAATCAGCCCCAGCATTTT. Translating gives CASSQGVNSNQPQHF.

This clonotype occurred many times. CDR3: CASSPPGLAQETQYF. For the CDR3, the DNA is TGTGCCAGCAGTCCTCCGGGACTAGCACAAGAGACCCAGTACTTC. The rearrangement links TRBV28 to TRBJ2-5, with TRBD2 matching 9 bases. The V gene's germline CDR1 is MDHEN and CDR2 SYDVKM. The trim removed 5 bases at V and 2 bases at J, leaving 6 bases unmatched. The CDR3 is 15 residues long. Full variable domain (missing parts from reference TRBV28 and TRBJ2-5): DVKVTQSSRYLVKRTGEKVFLECVQDMDHENMFWYRQDPGLGLRLIYFSYDVKMKEKGDIPEGYSVSREKKERFSLILESASTNQTSMYLCASSPPGLAQETQYFGPGTRLLVL.

A few counts support this clonotype. V gene TRBV6-1 combines with J gene TRBJ2-5, with unresolved D. CDR1 MNHNS and CDR2 SASEGT come from the germline V gene. The CDR3 is 14 amino acids. V shed 6 bases and J shed 5 bases, with 16 bases lying between them. This chain's CDR3 is CASRRHFEVETQYF. Written as DNA, the CDR3 is TGTGCCAGCAGAAGACACTTTGAGGTGGAGACCCAGTACTTC.

The V call is TRBV6-5, the J call TRBJ2-1, with D unclear. Germline V gene sequence: CDR1 MNHEY, CDR2 SVGAGI. V dropped 6 bases and J dropped 0 bases, with 12 bases sitting between them. CDR3 length: 15 residues. Here the CDR3 reads CASRGTLSSYNEQFF. The CDR3 DNA reads as TGTGCCAGCAGGGGCACCTTGAGCTCCTACAATGAGCAGTTCTTC.

This chain joins TRBV4-1 and TRBJ2-2; TRBD2 might be the D (6 bases). This CDR3 has 16 amino acids. The germline V gene has CDR1 MGHRA and CDR2 YSYEKL. V shed 1 base and J shed 1 base, with 10 bases lying between them. CDR3 in amino acids: CASSQAVGGNTGELFF. As DNA, the CDR3 is TGCGCCAGCAGCCAAGCTGTCGGGGGGAACACCGGGGAGCTGTTTTTT.

The V call is TRBV5-1, the J call TRBJ2-3; 14 bases are a match to TRBD2. V was pared by 4 bases and J by 4 bases, with 8 bases of the junction left unmatched. Germline V gives CDR1 SGHRS, CDR2 YFSETQ. The CDR3 sequence is 17 residues long. Here the CDR3 DNA reads TGCGCCAGCAGCCACACCCGACTAGCGGGGGGGGCAGATACGCAGTATTTT. It codes for CASSHTRLAGGADTQYF.

The table lists this clonotype with a few counts. CDR3 region: CASSQEIGPTGMNTEAFF. As DNA, the CDR3 is TGCGCCAGCAGCCAAGAAATCGGCCCGACAGGGATGAACACTGAAGCTTTCTTT. The V call is TRBV4-3, the J call TRBJ1-1, with 7 bases aligning to TRBD1. V trimming: 0 bases; J trimming: 0 bases; junction bases outside the gene matches: 10. CDR1 and CDR2 from the germline V gene are LGHNA and YSLEER. The CDR3 is 18 residues long.

This chain uses TRBV20-1 with TRBJ1-1; perhaps TRBD1 as D (6 bases). The CDR3 length is 12 residues. The germline CDR1 and CDR2 sequences are DFQATT and SNEGSKA (reference sequence). The V and J ends lost 3 bases and 4 bases respectively, with 9 bases between them. The CDR3 reads CSASQGSTEAFF. CDR3 coding DNA: TGCAGTGCTAGTCAGGGGAGCACTGAAGCTTTCTTT.

The chain employs TRBV2 and TRBJ2-1; D call uncertain. V was pared by 0 bases and J by 9 bases, with 6 bases between. The CDR3 covers 12 residues. Germline loops: CDR1 SNHLY, CDR2 FYNNEI. The CDR3 sequence: CASSEAVGEQFF. The CDR3 nucleotides are TGTGCCAGCAGTGAAGCGGTCGGTGAGCAGTTCTTC.

The chain links TRBV10-3 to TRBJ1-1; unclear D gene. V was pared by 0 bases and J by 4 bases, with 9 bases between. Per the germline V gene, CDR1 is ENHRY and CDR2 is SYGVKD. The length of the CDR3 is 14 residues. In DNA, the CDR3 is TGTGCCATCAGTGAGTCCGGAGGGAGCACTGAAGCTTTCTTT. This translates into CAISESGGSTEAFF.

This clonotype has more than one count but fewer than ten. The chain uses TRBV14 and TRBJ2-3; 9 nucleotides match TRBD2. The V segment lost 1 base and the J segment 2 bases; nucleotides outside the gene matches: 4. Germline V gene sequence: CDR1 SGHDN, CDR2 FVKESK. This CDR3 has 16 residues. As DNA, the CDR3 is TGTGCCAGCAGCCAAGTGCGGGGGGGAAACACAGATACGCAGTATTTT. Protein: CASSQVRGGNTDTQYF.

This rearrangement joins TRBV27 to TRBJ1-2, with D unclear. The CDR3 spans 14 residues. Germline-derived CDR1 and CDR2 are MNHEY and SMNVEV (reference sequence). The V end was cut by 2 bases, the J end by 4 bases, with 11 bases between. The CDR3 region is CASSLTPEAYGYTF. In DNA, the CDR3 is TGTGCCAGCAGTTTAACCCCGGAGGCCTATGGCTACACCTTC.

This clonotype was counted only a few times. V and J are TRBV7-9 and TRBJ1-4; D call uncertain. V gave up 5 bases and J gave up 6 bases, with 13 bases separating them. This CDR3 region has 14 residues. Per the germline V gene, CDR1 is SEHNR and CDR2 is FQNEAQ (reference sequence). CDR3 region: CASSVLRVDEKLFF. The CDR3 DNA sequence: TGTGCCAGCAGCGTACTTCGGGTGGATGAAAAACTGTTTTTT.

This clonotype appeared many times. The CDR3 sequence is CSVETSGKLYEQYF. The CDR3 region has the DNA TGCAGCGTTGAAACTAGCGGGAAGCTCTACGAGCAGTACTTC. The chain recombines TRBV29-1 with TRBJ2-7; 10 nucleotides match TRBD2. This CDR3 spans 14 amino acids. CDR1 SQVTM and CDR2 ANQGSEA come from the germline V gene. Trimming removed 2 bases from V and 3 bases from J; junction bases left unmatched: 4.